One and the same sample provided the 25 T cell receptor beta chains below, sequenced in a study of blood T cell repertoires in COVID-19. Generated by immunoSEQ multiplex PCR, the TCRdb table keeps only in-frame clones and is missing some. The sample has about 250,000 clones; 75% to 95% are singletons. Sequencing used PBMCs or T cells enriched from blood (not recorded which). Receptor source: a woman under 30 who had recovered from COVID-19.

The chain links TRBV6-5 to TRBJ2-5; no reliable D call. Trimming took 0 bases from V and 5 from J, leaving 7 bases between them. CDR1 is MNHEY and CDR2 is SVGAGI in the germline V gene. The CDR3 is 13 residues long. The CDR3 bases are TGTGCCAGCAGTTACTCCGTTCGGGAGACCCAGTACTTC. It yields the protein CASSYSVRETQYF.

The rearrangement joins TRBV7-9 to TRBJ2-7; weak D call: TRBD1 (8 bases). The CDR3 length is 15 residues. Trimming pared 3 bases from V and 4 bases from J, leaving 16 bases between. Per germline, CDR1 SEHNR and CDR2 FQNEAQ (reference sequence). CDR3 bases: TGTGCCAGCAGCTTGGGGGGGACAGGACCGTACGAGCAGTACTTC. Encoded protein: CASSLGGTGPYEQYF.

The J gene is TRBJ1-1, the V gene TRBV2; 7 nucleotides match TRBD1. The V gene's germline CDR1 is SNHLY and CDR2 FYNNEI. This CDR3 has 16 residues. Trimming removed 6 bases from V and 7 bases from J; junction bases left unmatched: 17. CDR3 DNA sequence: TGTGCCAGCAGCGTACAGGAAACAGGGGCGGGGGGTGAAGCTTTCTTT. Its translation is CASSVQETGAGGEAFF.

This clone was seen more than once but under ten times. The rearrangement links TRBV25-1 to TRBJ1-6, with no clear D. Germline V CDR1 and CDR2: MGHDK, SYGVNS. V lost 3 bases and J lost 8, with 8 bases in between. The CDR3 contains 13 residues. This CDR3 reads CASSDFSDSPLHF. The CDR3 DNA sequence: TGTGCCAGCAGTGATTTCAGTGATTCACCCCTCCACTTT.

The gene calls are TRBV3-1 (or the pseudogene TRBV3-2) and TRBJ2-7; weak D call: TRBD2 (5 bases). Germline V CDR1 and CDR2: LGHDT, YNNKEL (reference sequence). The CDR3 is made up of 13 amino acids. Deletions cut 1 base from V and 7 bases from J, with 11 bases between. CDR3 in amino acids: CASSQVAGSEQYF. CDR3 DNA sequence: TGTGCCAGCAGCCAAGTGGCGGGTTCTGAGCAGTACTTC.

The CDR3 DNA reads TGTGCCAGCTCACCTCGCGTGAGCGATAATTCACCCCTCCACTTT. Translating it yields CASSPRVSDNSPLHF. The V gene is TRBV18, the J gene TRBJ1-6, with unresolved D. The germline V gene encodes CDR1 KGHSH and CDR2 LQKENI. The germline V and J ends were trimmed by 3 bases and 5 bases, with 11 bases remaining between them. The CDR3 loop spans 15 amino acids. The full variable domain, with the rest looked up from reference TRBV18 and TRBJ1-6, is NAGVMQNPRHLVRRRGQEARLRCSPMKGHSHVYWYRQLPEEGLKFMVYLQKENIIDESGMPKERFSAEFPKEGPSILRIQQVVRGDSAAYFCASSPRVSDNSPLHFGNGTRLTVT.

This clone has just one count. The chain carries TRBV20-1 and TRBJ2-3; D gene ambiguous. V lost 1 base and J 5 bases, leaving 4 bases between the germline ends. CDR3 size: 11 residues. CDR1 is DFQATT and CDR2 is SNEGSKA in the germline V gene (reference sequence). The CDR3 DNA follows: TGCAGTGCTAGAGCAAAAGATACGCAGTATTTT. It yields the protein CSARAKDTQYF.

V is TRBV12-5 and J is TRBJ2-2; 9 positions match TRBD1. Germline V gene sequence: CDR1 LGHNT, CDR2 FRNRAP. The ends lost 5 bases at V and 5 bases at J; junction bases unmatched: 9. CDR3 length: 16 residues. The CDR3 coding sequence is TGTGCTAGTGGTACTACTGACAGGGGGACTACCGGGGAGCTGTTTTTT. This gives the protein CASGTTDRGTTGELFF.

The chain links TRBV29-1 to TRBJ2-1; 13 nucleotides match TRBD2. The CDR3 has 16 residues. V was pared by 5 bases and J by 10 bases, with 14 bases of the junction left unmatched. In germline, CDR1 is SQVTM, CDR2 ANQGSEA. CDR3 sequence reads: CSVRGRGLAGVGEQFF. The CDR3 DNA sequence: TGCAGCGTTAGGGGGCGAGGACTAGCGGGAGTTGGCGAGCAGTTCTTC.

This chain connects TRBV7-2 to TRBJ2-7, with 7 bases that match TRBD2. Germline V gene sequence: CDR1 SGHTA, CDR2 FQGNSA. Germline trimming cut 3 bases from V and 4 bases from J; bases unmatched to any gene: 9. CDR3 length: 15 residues. The CDR3 bases are TGTGCCAGCAGCTTGGCTCCCGGGGGGAATTACGAGCAGTACTTC. Amino acid sequence: CASSLAPGGNYEQYF.

The chain has TRBV4-3 and TRBJ2-3; D is uncertain. V dropped 0 bases and J dropped 6 bases, with 13 bases sitting between them. Germline CDR1 LGHNA, CDR2 YSLEER. CDR3 length: 15 amino acids. CDR3 nucleotide sequence: TGCGCCAGCAGCCAAGAAGTGGCTCGCTCTGATACGCAGTATTTT. Translation: CASSQEVARSDTQYF.

J is TRBJ2-5 and V is TRBV3-1 (or the pseudogene TRBV3-2); the match to TRBD2 covers 13 bases. After removal of 2 bases from V and 2 bases from J, the junction contained 8 bases not matched to a gene. Germline CDR1 and CDR2: LGHDT and YNNKEL (reference sequence). The CDR3 runs 18 residues. The CDR3: CASSQPGLAGRFQETQYF. The CDR3 DNA follows: TGTGCCAGCAGCCAACCGGGACTAGCGGGAAGATTTCAAGAGACCCAGTACTTC.

This chain uses TRBV6-5 with TRBJ2-6, with TRBD1 matching over 9 bases. CDR1 is MNHEY, CDR2 SVGAGI, per germline. The length of the CDR3 is 15 residues. The junction had 9 bases not matched to a gene; V was cut back by 7 bases and J by 8 bases. As DNA, the CDR3 is TGTGCCAGCAAGGTCTTTGGACAGGGGACCAACGTCCTGACTTTC. Amino acid sequence: CASKVFGQGTNVLTF.

This rearrangement joins TRBV5-6 to TRBJ2-3, with D perhaps TRBD1 (5 bases). Trimming pared 3 bases from V and 5 bases from J, leaving 7 bases between. Germline V gives CDR1 SGHDT, CDR2 YYEEEE. There are 12 residues in the CDR3. Written as DNA, the CDR3 is TGTGCCAGCAGCTCTACAGGAGATACGCAGTATTTT. Its protein is CASSSTGDTQYF. Filled out from reference TRBV5-6 and TRBJ2-3, the complete variable domain reads DAGVTQSPTHLIKTRGQQVTLRCSPKSGHDTVSWYQQALGQGPQFIFQYYEEEERQRGNFPDRFSGHQFPNYSSELNVNALLLGDSALYLCASSSTGDTQYFGPGTRLTVL.

The J gene is TRBJ1-2, the V gene TRBV12-3 or TRBV12-4, with D unclear. With 4 bases removed from V and 2 bases from J, the gap between germline ends came to 5 bases. CDR3 length equals 12 residues. CDR3 in amino acids: CASSSRNYGYTF. The CDR3 nucleotides are TGTGCCAGCAGTTCTCGGAACTATGGCTACACCTTC.

J is TRBJ1-6 and V is TRBV2; 9 nucleotides align to TRBD1. The CDR3 consists of 13 residues. Per germline, CDR1 SNHLY and CDR2 FYNNEI. The trim removed 10 bases at V and 7 bases at J, leaving 5 bases unmatched. CDR3 amino acids: CAIQGAWNSPLHF. Written as DNA, the CDR3 is TGTGCCATACAGGGGGCTTGGAATTCACCCCTCCACTTT. Full variable domain (remainder filled in from reference TRBV2 and TRBJ1-6): EPEVTQTPSHQVTQMGQEVILRCVPISNHLYFYWYRQILGQKVEFLVSFYNNEISEKSEIFDDQFSVERPDGSNFTLKIRSTKLEDSAMYFCAIQGAWNSPLHFGNGTRLTVT.

The CDR3 nucleotides are TGCCGCGGGCCCGGGGGGGGACAGGGGGATCTACTAGATCACAATGAGCAGTTCTTC. The encoded protein is CRGPGGGQGDLLDHNEQFF. This chain joins TRBV29-1 and TRBJ2-1, with 11 nucleotides matching TRBD1. The CDR3 spans 19 residues. CDR1 is SQVTM, CDR2 ANQGSEA, per germline.

V usage is TRBV25-1 and J usage is TRBJ1-5; D gene ambiguous. This CDR3 comprises 15 residues. Germline assignment: CDR1 MGHDK and CDR2 SYGVNS. The germline V and J ends were trimmed by 1 base and 5 bases, with 12 bases remaining between them. The CDR3 spells CASSESVAADQPQHF. The CDR3 nucleotides are TGTGCCAGCAGTGAATCTGTGGCGGCGGATCAGCCCCAGCATTTT.

This chain connects TRBV4-1 to TRBJ2-7; 14 nucleotides line up with TRBD2. The CDR3 spans 20 residues. Losses at the gene ends were 2 bases for V and 1 base for J; bases not matched to a gene: 13. CDR1 is MGHRA, CDR2 YSYEKL, per germline. The CDR3 is CASSQTPGLAGDVASYEQYF. CDR3 nucleotide sequence: TGCGCCAGCAGCCAAACTCCGGGACTAGCGGGAGATGTCGCGTCCTACGAGCAGTACTTC.

This sequence joins TRBV2 and TRBJ1-5, with D hard to call. The CDR3 loop spans 14 amino acids. Trimming left V 7 bases short and J 2 bases short, with 12 bases between. Germline assignment: CDR1 SNHLY and CDR2 FYNNEI. The CDR3, as DNA: TGTGCCAGCATGAGGGAAGCGGGCAATCAGCCCCAGCATTTT. It translates to CASMREAGNQPQHF. Filled out from reference TRBV2 and TRBJ1-5, the complete variable domain reads EPEVTQTPSHQVTQMGQEVILRCVPISNHLYFYWYRQILGQKVEFLVSFYNNEISEKSEIFDDQFSVERPDGSNFTLKIRSTKLEDSAMYFCASMREAGNQPQHFGDGTRLSIL.

V and J are TRBV3-1 (or the pseudogene TRBV3-2) and TRBJ1-2; D unclear. In germline, CDR1 is LGHDT, CDR2 YNNKEL (reference sequence). The CDR3 consists of 16 residues. V lost 4 bases and J lost 4, with 19 bases in between. CDR3 protein: CASSPPRLGPSYGYTF. CDR3 nucleotide sequence: TGTGCCAGCAGCCCCCCGCGGTTAGGTCCTAGCTATGGCTACACCTTC.

This rearrangement joins TRBV19 to TRBJ1-5, with 7 bases that match TRBD1. Trimming took 1 base from V and 0 from J; bases not matched to a gene: 3. CDR3 length: 16 amino acids. CDR1 and CDR2 from the germline V gene are LNHDA and SQIVND (reference sequence). Here the CDR3 DNA reads TGTGCCAGTAGTATAGTTCACAGGGGTAGCAATCAGCCCCAGCATTTT. It translates to CASSIVHRGSNQPQHF.

The chain couples TRBV10-3 to TRBJ1-1, with D perhaps TRBD1 (6 bases). The CDR3 length is 13 residues. Trimming cost V 0 bases and J 9 bases, with 11 bases left between them. Per the germline V gene, CDR1 is ENHRY and CDR2 is SYGVKD. The CDR3 is CAISESIGGQAFF. CDR3 sequence (DNA): TGTGCCATCAGTGAGTCGATCGGGGGGCAAGCTTTCTTT.

The chain links TRBV5-6 to TRBJ2-5; 12 nucleotides match TRBD1. The ends lost 4 bases at V and 4 bases at J; junction bases unmatched: 5. This CDR3 region has 15 residues. Germline V CDR1 and CDR2: SGHDT, YYEEEE. In DNA form, the CDR3 reads TGTGCCAGCAGCGGGGGACAGGGGGCATCAGAGACCCAGTACTTC. It translates to CASSGGQGASETQYF.

The V gene is TRBV5-1, the J gene TRBJ1-5; 7 nucleotides match TRBD1. Trimming at V came to 5 bases and at J to 5 bases, leaving 7 bases not matched to a gene. The CDR3 is 14 amino acids. Looked up from germline, CDR1 is SGHRS and CDR2 is YFSETQ. The CDR3 region is CASRPGQQDQPQHF. CDR3 DNA sequence: TGCGCCAGCAGACCGGGACAGCAAGATCAGCCCCAGCATTTT.